This T cell receptor beta chain was sequenced in a study of blood T cells in healthy people across ages. Turning to the study itself: Template switching retrieved approximately one barcoded beta molecule for each two T cells. Study-wide results and limits: Naive CD4+ cells and diversity were both higher in long-lived donors than in aged donors. Roughly linear declines in TCR beta diversity per million T cells occurred with age. Percentage of naive T cells showed a strong correlation with TCR beta diversity.

Together with a sample-barcoded 5' primer, a J-beta primer mix was included in a second PCR lasting roughly 6 to 12 cycles. A single record per CDR3 protein comes from TCRdb applying MiXCR to the 5' RACE reads. The sample lists 850,000 to 950,000 distinct CDR3 sequences; less than 35% were seen once. This clonotype was observed many times. Its matching antigen is unknown. Germline V gene data show CDR1 as DFQATT and CDR2 as SNEGSKA (reference sequence). Between the trimmed V and J ends, which lost 3 bases and 4 bases, there was a span of 6 bases. The CDR3 spans 11 residues. The rearrangement joins TRBV20-1 to TRBJ1-2, with D unresolved. The sequenced material came from blood. The source of this sequence is a woman older than 75 in good health. The CDR3 DNA reads TGCAGTGCTAGGGGAATCTATGGCTACACCTTC. This sequence encodes CSARGIYGYTF.